The subject of this entry is one T cell receptor beta chain. Its antigen is unidentified. Trimming removed 4 bases from V and 2 bases from J, with 11 bases in between. The germline gives CDR1 MGHRA, CDR2 YSYEKL. The CDR3 totals 14 residues. This sample was included in a study of cytomegalovirus exposure and HLA in healthy donors. Findings and limits, study-wide: The HLA-A and HLA-B alleles of most subjects were reportedly predicted accurately from TCR beta sequences. Cytomegalovirus status, reportedly, was diagnosed with high specificity and sensitivity by the classifier.

Use of 60 Vbeta and 13 Jbeta primers characterized the PCR. Sequencing used immunoSEQ multiplex PCR; TCRdb keeps in-frame clones, though not all of them. This sample has about 77,000 clones, with more than 75% found just once. The clonotype comes from a man between 35 and 55 years old in good health and CMV-seronegative. Sequencing was performed on PBMCs. The J gene is TRBJ1-2, the V gene TRBV4-1; weak D call: TRBD1 (5 bases). CDR3: CASSPTRENYGYTF. The CDR3 DNA reads as TGCGCCAGCAGCCCCACCAGGGAAAACTATGGCTACACCTTC.